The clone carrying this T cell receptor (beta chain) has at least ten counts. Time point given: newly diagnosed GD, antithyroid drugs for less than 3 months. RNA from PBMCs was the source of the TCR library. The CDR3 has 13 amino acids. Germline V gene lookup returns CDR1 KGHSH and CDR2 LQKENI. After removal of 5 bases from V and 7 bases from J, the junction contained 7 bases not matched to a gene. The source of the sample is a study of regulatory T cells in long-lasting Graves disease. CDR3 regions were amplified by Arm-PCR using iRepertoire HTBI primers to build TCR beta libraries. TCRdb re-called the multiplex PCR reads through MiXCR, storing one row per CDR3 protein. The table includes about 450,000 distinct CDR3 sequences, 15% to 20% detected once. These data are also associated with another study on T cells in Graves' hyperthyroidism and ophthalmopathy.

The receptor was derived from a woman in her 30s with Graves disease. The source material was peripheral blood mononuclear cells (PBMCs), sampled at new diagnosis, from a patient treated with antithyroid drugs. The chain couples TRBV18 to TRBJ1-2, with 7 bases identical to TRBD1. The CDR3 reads CASSGDSTCGYTF. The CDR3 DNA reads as TGTGCCAGCTCAGGGGACAGTACGTGTGGCTACACCTTC.